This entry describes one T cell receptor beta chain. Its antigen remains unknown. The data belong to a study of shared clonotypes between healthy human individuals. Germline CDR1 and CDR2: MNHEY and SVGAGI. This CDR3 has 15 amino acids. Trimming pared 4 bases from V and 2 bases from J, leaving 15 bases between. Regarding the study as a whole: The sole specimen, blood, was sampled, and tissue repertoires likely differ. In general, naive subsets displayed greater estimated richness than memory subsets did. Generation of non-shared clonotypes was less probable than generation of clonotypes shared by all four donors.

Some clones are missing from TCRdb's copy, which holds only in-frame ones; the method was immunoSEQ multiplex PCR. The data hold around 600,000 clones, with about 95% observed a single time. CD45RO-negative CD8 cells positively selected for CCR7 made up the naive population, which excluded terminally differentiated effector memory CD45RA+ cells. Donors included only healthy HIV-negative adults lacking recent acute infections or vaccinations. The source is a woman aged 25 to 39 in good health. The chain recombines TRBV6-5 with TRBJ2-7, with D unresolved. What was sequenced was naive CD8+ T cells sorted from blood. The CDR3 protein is CASSSGPTTAYEQYF. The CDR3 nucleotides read TGTGCCAGCAGTTCCGGACCAACGACGGCCTACGAGCAGTACTTC.